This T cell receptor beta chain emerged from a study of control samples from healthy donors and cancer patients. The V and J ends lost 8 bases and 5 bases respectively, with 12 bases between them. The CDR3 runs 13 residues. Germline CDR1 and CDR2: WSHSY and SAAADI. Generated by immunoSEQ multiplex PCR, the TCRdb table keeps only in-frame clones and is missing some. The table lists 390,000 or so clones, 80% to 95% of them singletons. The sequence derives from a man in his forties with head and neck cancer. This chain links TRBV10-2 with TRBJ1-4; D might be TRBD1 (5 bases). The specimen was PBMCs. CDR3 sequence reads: CASRRGGNEKLFF. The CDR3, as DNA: TGCGCCAGCCGACGGGGGGGGAATGAAAAACTGTTTTTT.